Included here is one T cell receptor beta chain sequence, with context. The data originate from a study of CD8 T cells in Susac syndrome. RNA was extracted with the RNeasy kit, and a quantity of roughly 0.5 to 1 ug was reverse transcribed using random hexamers. Multiplex immunoSEQ PCR targeted 54 Vbeta and 13 Jbeta TCR beta segments. MiXCR, applied by TCRdb to the immunoSEQ multiplex PCR reads, yields one record per CDR3 protein. The sample gives 90,000 or so distinct CDR3 sequences, 80% to 95% of which show up once; less than 0.35% is in the top ten. V was pared by 1 base and J by 3 bases, with 7 bases between. There are 13 residues in the CDR3. Germline lookup yields CDR1 SGHRS and CDR2 YFSETQ.

Source material: CD8+ T cells from PBMCs. V and J are TRBV5-1 and TRBJ1-2; no clear D gene. The TCR was taken from a human donor in good health. CDR3 residues: CASSLTEYYGYTF. For the CDR3, the DNA is TGCGCCAGCAGCTTGACAGAATACTATGGCTACACCTTC.